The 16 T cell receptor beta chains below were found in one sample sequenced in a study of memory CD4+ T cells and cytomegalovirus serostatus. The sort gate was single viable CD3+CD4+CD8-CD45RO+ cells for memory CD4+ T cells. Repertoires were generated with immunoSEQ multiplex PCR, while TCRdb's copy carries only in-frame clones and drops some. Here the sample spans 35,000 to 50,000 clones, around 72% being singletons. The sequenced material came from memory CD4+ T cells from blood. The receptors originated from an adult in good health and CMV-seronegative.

The CDR3 loop reads CASSSRTGSYGYTF. In nucleotides, the CDR3 is TGTGCCAGCAGCTCCAGGACAGGTTCTTATGGCTACACCTTC. This sequence joins TRBV5-4 and TRBJ1-2; 7 bases map to TRBD1. V gave up 3 bases and J gave up 5 bases; unmatched junction bases: 7. Per germline, CDR1 SGHNT and CDR2 YYREEE (reference sequence). The CDR3 extends over 14 amino acids.

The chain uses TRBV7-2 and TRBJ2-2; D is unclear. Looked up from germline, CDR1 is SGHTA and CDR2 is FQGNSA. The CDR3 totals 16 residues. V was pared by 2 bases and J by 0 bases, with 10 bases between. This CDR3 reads CASSLFPGANTGELFF. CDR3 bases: TGTGCCAGCAGCTTATTTCCTGGGGCGAACACCGGGGAGCTGTTTTTT.

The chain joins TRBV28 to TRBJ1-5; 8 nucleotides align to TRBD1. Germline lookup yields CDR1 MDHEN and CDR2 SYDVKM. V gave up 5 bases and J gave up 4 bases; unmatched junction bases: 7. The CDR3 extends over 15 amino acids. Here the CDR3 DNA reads TGTGCCAGCAGTACCCGGGACAGGCGGAATCAGCCCCAGCATTTT. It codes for CASSTRDRRNQPQHF.

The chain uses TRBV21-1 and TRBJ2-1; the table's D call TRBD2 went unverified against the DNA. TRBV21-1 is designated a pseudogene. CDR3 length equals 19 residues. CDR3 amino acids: CASSRPTSGGPKGDNEQFF. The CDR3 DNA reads TGTGCCAGCAGTCGCCCGACTAGCGGGGGACCAAAGGGGGATAATGAGCAGTTCTTC.

This CDR3 is CASSAATRSGFWALHF. CDR3 DNA sequence: TGTGCCAGCAGTGCGGCGACGCGCAGTGGTTTTTGGGCCCTCCACTTT. The gene calls are TRBV6-1 and TRBJ1-6; D not resolved. Germline CDR1 MNHNS, CDR2 SASEGT. Trimming cost V 4 bases and J 14 bases, with 24 bases left between them. The CDR3 consists of 16 residues.

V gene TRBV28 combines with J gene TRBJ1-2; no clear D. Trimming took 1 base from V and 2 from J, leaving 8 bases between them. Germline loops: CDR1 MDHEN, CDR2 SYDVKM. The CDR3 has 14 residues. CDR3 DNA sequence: TGTGCCAGCAGTTTATTATCAGGAAACTATGGCTACACCTTC. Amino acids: CASSLLSGNYGYTF.

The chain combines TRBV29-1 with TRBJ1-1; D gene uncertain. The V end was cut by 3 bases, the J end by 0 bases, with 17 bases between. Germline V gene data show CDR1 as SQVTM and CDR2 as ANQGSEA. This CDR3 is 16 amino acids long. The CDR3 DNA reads TGCAGCGTTGATTCAGTTCGAAAAACCTTGAACACTGAAGCTTTCTTT. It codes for CSVDSVRKTLNTEAFF.

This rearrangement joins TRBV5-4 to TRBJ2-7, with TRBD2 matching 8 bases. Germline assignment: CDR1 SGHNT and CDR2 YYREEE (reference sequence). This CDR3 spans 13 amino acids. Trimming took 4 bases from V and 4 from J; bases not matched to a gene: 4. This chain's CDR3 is CASSPGGVYEQYF. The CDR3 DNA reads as TGTGCCAGCAGCCCGGGGGGGGTATACGAGCAGTACTTC.

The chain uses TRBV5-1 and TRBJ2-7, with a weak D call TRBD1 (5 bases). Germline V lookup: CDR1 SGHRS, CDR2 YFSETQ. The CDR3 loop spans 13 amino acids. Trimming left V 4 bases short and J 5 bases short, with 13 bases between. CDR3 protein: CASSTGGRNEQYF. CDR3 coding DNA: TGCGCCAGCAGCACAGGTGGAAGGAACGAGCAGTACTTC.

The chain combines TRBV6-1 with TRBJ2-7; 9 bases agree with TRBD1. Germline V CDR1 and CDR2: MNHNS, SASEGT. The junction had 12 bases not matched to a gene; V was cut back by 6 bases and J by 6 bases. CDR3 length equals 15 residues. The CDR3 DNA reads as TGTGCCAGCAGGGAACCGGGACAGGGACTCCCCGAGCAGTACTTC. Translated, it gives CASREPGQGLPEQYF.

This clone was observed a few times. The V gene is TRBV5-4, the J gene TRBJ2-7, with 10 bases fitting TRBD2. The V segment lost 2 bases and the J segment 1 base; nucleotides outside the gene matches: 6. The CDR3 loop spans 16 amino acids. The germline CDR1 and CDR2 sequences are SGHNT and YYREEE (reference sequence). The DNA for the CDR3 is TGTGCCAGCAGCTTTGTTAGCGGGGGGCAATCCTACGAGCAGTACTTC. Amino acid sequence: CASSFVSGGQSYEQYF.

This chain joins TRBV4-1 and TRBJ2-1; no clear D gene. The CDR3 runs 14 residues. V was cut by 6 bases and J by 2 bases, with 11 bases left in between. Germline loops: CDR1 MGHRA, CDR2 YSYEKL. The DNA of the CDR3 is TGCGCCAGCAGAAGCCGTACGACCTACAATGAGCAGTTCTTC. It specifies CASRSRTTYNEQFF.

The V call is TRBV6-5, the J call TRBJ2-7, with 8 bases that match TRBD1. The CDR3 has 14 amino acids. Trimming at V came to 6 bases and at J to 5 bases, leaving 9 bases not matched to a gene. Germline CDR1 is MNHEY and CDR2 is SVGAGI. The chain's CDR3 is CASRPGQVNDEQYF. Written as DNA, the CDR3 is TGTGCCAGCAGACCGGGACAGGTGAACGACGAGCAGTACTTC.

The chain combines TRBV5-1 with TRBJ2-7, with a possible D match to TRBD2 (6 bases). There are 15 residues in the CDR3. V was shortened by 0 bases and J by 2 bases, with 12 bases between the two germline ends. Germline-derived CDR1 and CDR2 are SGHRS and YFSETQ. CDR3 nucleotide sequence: TGCGCCAGCAGCTTGGCGGGAGTACAGGCCTACGAGCAGTACTTC. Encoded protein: CASSLAGVQAYEQYF. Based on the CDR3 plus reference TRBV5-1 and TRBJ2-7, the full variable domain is KAGVTQTPRYLIKTRGQQVTLSCSPISGHRSVSWYQQTPGQGLQFLFEYFSETQRNKGNFPGRFSGRQFSNSRSEMNVSTLELGDSALYLCASSLAGVQAYEQYFGPGTRLTVT.

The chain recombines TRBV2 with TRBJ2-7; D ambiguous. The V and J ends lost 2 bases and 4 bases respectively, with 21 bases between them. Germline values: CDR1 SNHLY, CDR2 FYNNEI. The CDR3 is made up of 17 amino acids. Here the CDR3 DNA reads TGTGCCAGCAGTGAAAGGTTGGCCCGGAAGAAGGTTTACGAGCAGTACTTC. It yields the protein CASSERLARKKVYEQYF.

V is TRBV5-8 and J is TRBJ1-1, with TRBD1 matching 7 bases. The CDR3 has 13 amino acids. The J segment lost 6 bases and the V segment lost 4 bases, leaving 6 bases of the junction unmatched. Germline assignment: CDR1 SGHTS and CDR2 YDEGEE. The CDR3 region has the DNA TGTGCCAGCAGCATACAGGGGAGGGCTGAAGCTTTCTTT. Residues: CASSIQGRAEAFF.